The next 16 T cell receptor beta chains were all read from a single sample in a study of long-term antiretroviral therapy in people with HIV. It was version v3.0 of the immunoSEQ assay that was run at survey level. Sequencing was performed with immunoSEQ multiplex PCR; in TCRdb, only in-frame clones are kept and a portion is missing. The sample has roughly 24,000 clones, just over 85% seen once. The source material was unsorted PBMCs, sampled 1.8 years before starting antiretroviral therapy. These receptors originate from a woman in her thirties with HIV.

The sample holds one count of this clone. The chain employs TRBV11-2 and TRBJ2-6, with no clear D. V was trimmed by 1 base and J by 3 bases, leaving 7 bases between them. Germline V gene lookup returns CDR1 SGHAT and CDR2 FQNNGV. The CDR3 spans 15 residues. CDR3 region: CASSLVLGGANVLTF. CDR3 in DNA: TGTGCCAGCAGCTTAGTTCTCGGTGGGGCCAACGTCCTGACTTTC.

This clone occurred once. This chain connects TRBV7-6 to TRBJ2-3; 7 bases are shared with TRBD2. Germline V gene data show CDR1 as SGHVS and CDR2 as FNYEAQ. Trimming took 5 bases from V and 2 from J; bases not matched to a gene: 13. The CDR3 contains 17 residues. CDR3 residues: CASSPSRGLSYTDTQYF. The CDR3 coding sequence is TGTGCCAGCAGCCCATCCCGGGGACTATCCTACACAGATACGCAGTATTTT.

The V gene is TRBV4-1, the J gene TRBJ1-3; no reliable D call. The CDR3 has 17 amino acids. V dropped 4 bases and J dropped 0 bases, with 16 bases sitting between them. Germline V gene sequence: CDR1 MGHRA, CDR2 YSYEKL. The CDR3 spells CASSPLLKGYSGNTIYF. In DNA, the CDR3 is TGCGCCAGCAGCCCCCTATTGAAGGGTTACTCTGGAAACACCATATATTTT.

The chain joins TRBV21-1 to TRBJ1-1; TRBD1, the table's D call, was not compared with the DNA. TRBV21-1 is a pseudogene segment. The CDR3 length is 12 residues. CDR3 DNA: TGTGCCAGCAGTACAGAAAACACTGAAGCTTTCTTT. Amino acid sequence: CASSTENTEAFF.

This chain connects TRBV5-1 to TRBJ1-2; D is unresolved. CDR1 SGHRS and CDR2 YFSETQ come from the germline V gene. V was cut by 4 bases and J by 2 bases, with 6 bases left in between. This CDR3 is 12 amino acids long. The CDR3 sequence: CASSLANYGYTF. CDR3 bases: TGCGCCAGCAGCCTCGCCAACTATGGCTACACCTTC.

The chain has TRBV5-1 and TRBJ2-2, with 13 bases that match TRBD2. V lost 3 bases, J lost 4 bases, and 9 bases stayed unmatched. CDR3 size: 18 residues. Germline V gene data show CDR1 as SGHRS and CDR2 as YFSETQ. The CDR3 DNA sequence: TGCGCCAGCAGCTCCCGGGGGACTAGCGGGGTCCTCACCGGGGAGCTGTTTTTT. It codes for CASSSRGTSGVLTGELFF. The full variable domain, with the rest looked up from reference TRBV5-1 and TRBJ2-2, is KAGVTQTPRYLIKTRGQQVTLSCSPISGHRSVSWYQQTPGQGLQFLFEYFSETQRNKGNFPGRFSGRQFSNSRSEMNVSTLELGDSALYLCASSSRGTSGVLTGELFFGEGSRLTVL.

This clone occurred a few times. V and J are TRBV4-1 and TRBJ2-2, with D possibly being TRBD1 (6 bases). There are 17 residues in the CDR3. V was pared by 5 bases and J by 1 base, with 17 bases between. Germline V CDR1 and CDR2: MGHRA, YSYEKL. For the CDR3, the DNA is TGCGCCAGCAGCGCTACCGGGACAACCAAGAACACCGGGGAGCTGTTTTTT. This codes for CASSATGTTKNTGELFF.

V gene TRBV5-8 combines with J gene TRBJ1-4, with D possibly matching TRBD1 (5 bases). The CDR3 totals 14 residues. Per germline, CDR1 SGHTS and CDR2 YDEGEE. V was cut by 4 bases and J by 6 bases, with 13 bases left in between. The CDR3 nucleotides read TGTGCCAGCAGCGTCTTGGAGGGGTATGAAAAACTGTTTTTT. The encoded protein is CASSVLEGYEKLFF.

V gene TRBV4-1 combines with J gene TRBJ2-1; 16 nucleotides match TRBD2. The germline V gene encodes CDR1 MGHRA and CDR2 YSYEKL. Trimming at V came to 4 bases and at J to 9 bases, leaving 9 bases not matched to a gene. The CDR3 loop spans 17 amino acids. The CDR3: CASSREGLAGGPGEQFF. The CDR3 coding sequence is TGCGCCAGCAGCCGGGAGGGACTAGCGGGGGGGCCTGGTGAGCAGTTCTTC.

The rearrangement links TRBV11-1 to TRBJ2-7; D may be TRBD1 (6 bases). The germline V gene has CDR1 SGHAT and CDR2 FQDESV (reference sequence). The length of the CDR3 is 14 residues. V dropped 5 bases and J dropped 6 bases, with 17 bases sitting between them. CDR3 nucleotides: TGTGCCAGCAGCCTGCTCTCGACAGGAACCGAGCAGTACGTC. Translation: CASSLLSTGTEQYV.

The chain links TRBV11-3 to TRBJ2-3; 9 bases agree with TRBD1. Germline values: CDR1 SGHNT, CDR2 YENEEA. CDR3 length: 14 amino acids. The ends lost 8 bases at V and 3 bases at J; junction bases unmatched: 6. Written as DNA, the CDR3 is TGTGCCAGCCAGGAGGGACAGGGTACAGATACGCAGTATTTT. Protein product: CASQEGQGTDTQYF.

The J gene is TRBJ2-2, the V gene TRBV5-1, with 7 bases aligning to TRBD1. Germline CDR1 is SGHRS and CDR2 is YFSETQ. V was clipped by 1 base and J by 5 bases; unmatched bases: 8. This CDR3 has 16 residues. The CDR3 reads CASSLTGQRSTGELFF. For the CDR3, the DNA is TGCGCCAGCAGCTTGACGGGACAGCGTTCAACCGGGGAGCTGTTTTTT.

This rearrangement joins TRBV29-1 to TRBJ2-3; 8 bases fit TRBD2. The length of the CDR3 is 17 residues. Trimming cost V 2 bases and J 4 bases; bases outside gene matches: 14. Germline loops: CDR1 SQVTM, CDR2 ANQGSEA. The CDR3 DNA sequence: TGCAGCGTTGAAAGGACGAGACTAGCGCCCCACCCAGATACGCAGTATTTT. Encoded protein: CSVERTRLAPHPDTQYF.

The V gene is TRBV19, the J gene TRBJ2-2; a possible D gene is TRBD1 (6 bases). There are 15 residues in the CDR3. Germline loops: CDR1 LNHDA, CDR2 SQIVND (reference sequence). Trimming shortened V by 1 base and J by 6 bases, and 12 bases separated the two germline ends. The CDR3 is CASSIVAQGSGELFF. CDR3 nucleotides: TGTGCCAGTAGTATAGTAGCGCAGGGGTCCGGGGAGCTGTTTTTT.

The chain couples TRBV12-5 to TRBJ2-3; no firm D call. CDR1 is LGHNT, CDR2 FRNRAP, per germline. V was shortened by 7 bases and J by 6 bases, with 8 bases between the two germline ends. The CDR3 is 11 residues long. Here the CDR3 reads CASARADTQYF. The CDR3 coding sequence is TGTGCTAGTGCAAGGGCGGATACGCAGTATTTT.

This sequence joins TRBV2 and TRBJ1-1; 7 positions match TRBD1. Germline V gives CDR1 SNHLY, CDR2 FYNNEI. The CDR3 sequence is 12 residues long. With V trimmed by 4 bases and J by 7 bases, 3 bases remained unmatched. DNA of the CDR3: TGTGCCAGCAGTGTGACAGGGATTGAAGCTTTCTTT. Residues: CASSVTGIEAFF.